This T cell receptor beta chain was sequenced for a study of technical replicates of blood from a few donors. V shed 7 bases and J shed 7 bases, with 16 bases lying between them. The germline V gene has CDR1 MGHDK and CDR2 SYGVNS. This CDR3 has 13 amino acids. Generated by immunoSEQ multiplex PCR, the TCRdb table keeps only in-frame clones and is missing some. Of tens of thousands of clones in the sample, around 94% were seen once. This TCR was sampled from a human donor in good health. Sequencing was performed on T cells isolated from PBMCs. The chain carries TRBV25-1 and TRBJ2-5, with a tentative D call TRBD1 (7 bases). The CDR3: CASTAGGIWTQYF. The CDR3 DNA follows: TGTGCCAGCACGGCAGGGGGGATTTGGACCCAGTACTTC.